This TCR beta chain was profiled in a study of blood T cell repertoires in COVID-19 (dated by TCRdb to 2020 to 2021). In terms of the full investigation: Samples covering the acute and convalescent phases of COVID-19 were provided by collaborators in the United States, Italy and Spain. The material from the prospective study consisted of cDNA or gDNA derived from T cells, B-cell-depleted T cells, or PBMCs. The dataset comprised deeply sampled blood TCRbeta repertoires from subjects exposed to, actively infected with, or recovered from COVID-19. The repertoires were made available in a free public database intended to serve as a resource for research on the immune response to SARS-CoV-2. The samples were drawn from two sources: the first 160 participants of the ongoing ImmuneRACE study, and fewer than 1,500 subjects contributed by 6 global collaborators. Nearly every sample came with metadata listing a de-identified subject ID, COVID-19 status, age in years and sex. Where available, HLA class I and class II types were taken from metadata supplied by the sample provider and were not determined by assay-based typing. Here is what the overall study found, with its caveats: The amount of clinical and demographic metadata varied by source and participant and was provided uncurated.

This clone showed up just once. The antigen this receptor binds is unknown. Base qualities are missing; no much larger clone stands one base away. The CDR3, cysteine through phenylalanine, is 15 amino acids long. Kept here is only the CDR3 DNA, which spans 45 bases and is read in frame from base 1. V is pruned by 5 bases and J by 1 base, leaving 5 bases of the junction without a gene match. The CDR1 and CDR2 encoded by the germline V gene (reference sequence) are PRHDT and FYEKMQ. TCRbeta CDR3 regions were amplified from genomic DNA using the immunoSEQ Assay, a bias-controlled multiplex PCR. On the study's bioinformatics: The number of nucleated cells in each sample was estimated from the amplification of reference gene primers within the assay. To quantify the absolute abundance of each unique TCRbeta CDR3 rearrangement, sequence reads were collapsed and filtered. For each sample, productive Simpson clonality was calculated as the square root of Simpson's diversity index across productive rearrangements. TCRdb took this table from immuneACCESS and kept in-frame rearrangements with V and J called. Such tables lack part of the clones; where checked against another copy, unresolved V genes explain under half of the gap, and the rest is unexplained. Clone size and V and J calls were adopted from that table, with D and trimming inferred from the DNA. The sample table shows some 210,000 clones, and roughly nine tenths are seen once. The top ten constitute less than 7.5% of the sample.

Samples from volunteer blood donors who had recovered from COVID-19 were contributed by a second Seattle source. Collaborating institutions collected whole blood in K2EDTA tubes following their own protocols. For TCRbeta analysis, collaborators shipped samples as frozen whole blood, isolated PBMCs, or DNA extracted from either of those sample types. This clonotype was sampled from a man aged 55 to 69 who had recovered from COVID-19. Recombination connected TRBV13 to TRBJ2-5, with 9 bases matching TRBD2. The sample taken for sequencing was peripheral blood. The CDR3 loop reads CASSDSGGVQETQYF. The bases are TGTGCCAGCAGCGATAGCGGGGGAGTCCAAGAGACCCAGTACTTC.